This record concerns one TCR beta chain sequence. Its matching antigen is unknown. These data come from a study of T cell responses to AZD1222 COVID-19 vaccine. For the study at large: Combined were second doses at about 4 or about 12 weeks. Overall study findings and caveats: Of the AZD1222 recipients, only five to seven were seropositive at baseline.

Profiling relied on immunoSEQ multiplex PCR, and the TCRdb table lists in-frame clones only, not all of them. The profile shows roughly 190,000 clones, more than 85% of them singletons. The specimen comprised peripheral blood, sampled on day 0 of AZD1222 vaccination. The sequence was obtained from an adult in good health.

Here the CDR3 reads CASSKEFGWSQETQYF. As DNA, the CDR3 is TGTGCCAGCAGCAAAGAATTTGGCTGGTCGCAAGAGACCCAGTACTTC. V usage is TRBV21-1 and J usage is TRBJ2-5; the table gives TRBD1 as D, unverified against the DNA. TRBV21-1 is deemed a pseudogene. CDR3 size: 16 residues.